This is a list of T cell receptor beta chains from one sample in a study of CD8 T cell repertoires and HIV-1 epitope variants. This table comes from immunoSEQ multiplex PCR, and its TCRdb copy is limited to in-frame clones, with some not included. The profile shows a few thousand clones, roughly two thirds of them singletons. Which antigens these TCRs recognize remains unknown. Material for sequencing was cultured CD8+ T cells derived from PBMCs. Source of these receptors: a male donor with HIV. CDR3s include the opening cysteine and the closing phenylalanine or tryptophan. Each record gives: V gene, J gene, CDR3 protein.

v_call: TRBV5-4
j_call: TRBJ2-2
cdr3_aa: CASSPPDGELFF

v_call: TRBV9
j_call: TRBJ2-3
cdr3_aa: CASSAIQGPPFTDTQYF

v_call: TRBV5-1
j_call: TRBJ2-7
cdr3_aa: CASSLLDSYEQYF

v_call: TRBV2
j_call: TRBJ1-5
cdr3_aa: CASSLLRQENQPQHF

v_call: TRBV28
j_call: TRBJ1-5
cdr3_aa: CASSTLGGSNQPQHF

v_call: TRBV28
j_call: TRBJ1-2
cdr3_aa: CASKRSGSQANYGYTF

v_call: TRBV7-9
j_call: TRBJ2-7
cdr3_aa: CASSFPGPYEQYF

v_call: TRBV6-5
j_call: TRBJ1-1
cdr3_aa: CASSYGLTNTEAFF

v_call: TRBV27
j_call: TRBJ2-5
cdr3_aa: CASSSTTTTQGAKGETQYF

v_call: TRBV6-6
j_call: TRBJ2-3
cdr3_aa: CATRNPAGRRPDTQYF

v_call: TRBV7-9
j_call: TRBJ2-1
cdr3_aa: CASSLGQGLNNEQFF

v_call: TRBV28
j_call: TRBJ2-2
cdr3_aa: CASSSSGTDGELFF

v_call: TRBV7-9
j_call: TRBJ2-1
cdr3_aa: CASSFPGQGYNEQFF

v_call: TRBV10-3
j_call: TRBJ1-1
cdr3_aa: CAISEGGTAEAFF

v_call: TRBV28
j_call: TRBJ1-5
cdr3_aa: CASSLVWGGNQPQHF

v_call: TRBV23-1
j_call: TRBJ1-2
cdr3_aa: CASSQDPPDLDYGYTF

v_call: TRBV25-1
j_call: TRBJ2-5
cdr3_aa: CASRIQETQYF

v_call: TRBV18
j_call: TRBJ2-7
cdr3_aa: CASSPQFGQGPYEQYF

v_call: TRBV28
j_call: TRBJ1-2
cdr3_aa: CASTPGDRGPYGYGYTF

v_call: TRBV7-9
j_call: TRBJ1-1
cdr3_aa: CASSQDQNTEAFF

v_call: TRBV5-4
j_call: TRBJ2-1
cdr3_aa: CASSLGGGGYNEQFF

v_call: TRBV2
j_call: TRBJ2-7
cdr3_aa: CASQAVYEQYF

v_call: TRBV11-3
j_call: TRBJ1-3
cdr3_aa: CASSWDSGNTIYF

v_call: TRBV7-2
j_call: TRBJ2-1
cdr3_aa: CASSSSTSGRAYNEQFF

v_call: TRBV2
j_call: TRBJ2-1
cdr3_aa: CASSDGTSGSYNEQFF

v_call: TRBV4-3
j_call: TRBJ2-7
cdr3_aa: CASSPGTGGHEQYF

v_call: TRBV5-6
j_call: TRBJ2-7
cdr3_aa: CASSLGQSSEQYF

v_call: TRBV5-1
j_call: TRBJ1-1
cdr3_aa: CASSFGPTGGTEAFF

v_call: TRBV7-6
j_call: TRBJ2-1
cdr3_aa: CASSPTHPSYEQFF

v_call: TRBV9
j_call: TRBJ1-2
cdr3_aa: CASSVAALDYGYTF

v_call: TRBV28
j_call: TRBJ2-7
cdr3_aa: CASSWSLGQSLYEQYF

v_call: TRBV4-3
j_call: TRBJ1-6
cdr3_aa: CASSPLQDSPLHF

v_call: TRBV21-1
j_call: TRBJ1-5
cdr3_aa: CASSKVRGQPQHF

v_call: TRBV9
j_call: TRBJ2-5
cdr3_aa: CASSVVPRGQETQYF

v_call: TRBV27
j_call: TRBJ2-7
cdr3_aa: CASSVSGQGTHEQYF

v_call: TRBV5-1
j_call: TRBJ1-1
cdr3_aa: CASSLATGGTEAFF

v_call: TRBV27
j_call: TRBJ2-7
cdr3_aa: CASRRGTGTYEQYF

v_call: TRBV5-1
j_call: TRBJ2-7
cdr3_aa: CASSSPETGSHEQYF

v_call: TRBV7-9
j_call: TRBJ2-1
cdr3_aa: CASSYNEQFF

v_call: TRBV6-1
j_call: TRBJ2-3
cdr3_aa: CASRVGTSTDTQYF

v_call: TRBV27
j_call: TRBJ1-1
cdr3_aa: CASSWSLRTEAFF

v_call: TRBV28
j_call: TRBJ2-6
cdr3_aa: CASRGPSGANVLTF

v_call: TRBV6-4
j_call: TRBJ2-3
cdr3_aa: CASSDSRGGTDTQYF

v_call: TRBV6-4
j_call: TRBJ1-1
cdr3_aa: CASSAGWGTEAFF

v_call: TRBV5-1
j_call: TRBJ2-2
cdr3_aa: CASSLSGELFF

v_call: TRBV4-1
j_call: TRBJ2-7
cdr3_aa: CASSQGGRDIGSEYEQYF

v_call: TRBV19
j_call: TRBJ2-1
cdr3_aa: CASSIGGGPYNEQFF

v_call: TRBV7-8
j_call: TRBJ1-2
cdr3_aa: CASSDGQVSPYGYTF

v_call: TRBV10-2
j_call: TRBJ1-2
cdr3_aa: CASSEDRGRANYGYTF

v_call: TRBV5-5
j_call: TRBJ1-1
cdr3_aa: CASSEDHLNTEAFF

v_call: TRBV27
j_call: TRBJ2-7
cdr3_aa: CASSLSGQIPYEQYF

v_call: TRBV6-1
j_call: TRBJ1-1
cdr3_aa: CASSWEMNTEAFF

v_call: TRBV28
j_call: TRBJ1-5
cdr3_aa: CASSLLWGGQGDRQHF

v_call: TRBV11-3
j_call: TRBJ2-2
cdr3_aa: CASSLGAGRTGELFF

v_call: TRBV7-6
j_call: TRBJ2-1
cdr3_aa: CASSLVRSRGNEQFF

v_call: TRBV5-8
j_call: TRBJ2-7
cdr3_aa: CASSPTGGRDEQYF

v_call: TRBV6-5
j_call: TRBJ2-7
cdr3_aa: CASRDGTSAYEQYF

v_call: TRBV6-5
j_call: TRBJ2-7
cdr3_aa: CASSYQGVNEQYF

v_call: TRBV19
j_call: TRBJ2-3
cdr3_aa: CASTEWTSGTDTQYF

v_call: TRBV13
j_call: TRBJ1-1
cdr3_aa: CASSLGWTVTNTEAFF